The T cell receptor beta chain under discussion was sequenced for a study of blood T cell repertoires in COVID-19. Only in-frame clones appear in the TCRdb table, and some are missing; sequencing was by immunoSEQ multiplex PCR. The sample includes around 100,000 clones, less than 85% of them seen just once. This CDR3 comprises 14 residues. V was clipped by 0 bases and J by 4 bases; unmatched bases: 2. The germline CDR1 and CDR2 sequences are LGHDT and YNNKEL (reference sequence). The rearrangement joins TRBV3-1 (or the pseudogene TRBV3-2) to TRBJ2-7, with TRBD2 matching 8 bases. The sequenced sample consisted of peripheral blood. This receptor was identified in a human donor in a cohort sampled during active COVID-19. CDR3 protein: CASSQDASGYEQYF. In nucleotides, the CDR3 is TGTGCCAGCAGCCAAGATGCTAGCGGGTACGAGCAGTACTTC.